The next 8 T cell receptor beta chains were all read from a single sample in a study of T cell repertoires in cytomegalovirus infection. The antigens these receptors bind are not known. In TCRdb, the reads were re-called with MiXCR into one record per CDR3 protein. The sample consists of about 900,000 distinct CDR3 sequences, under 40% of them appearing once. Sample: cultured CD8+ T cells from PBMCs, taken from culture after CMV antigen stimulation. These TCRs come from a human donor in good health (CMV status not recorded). Some clones in this sample may be carry-over from other donors' samples.

This chain links TRBV2 with TRBJ1-1; the D is unclear. Trimming took off 10 bases at V and 0 bases at J, with 15 bases between the two ends. The CDR3 sequence is 14 residues long. CDR1 is SNHLY and CDR2 is FYNNEI in the germline V gene. Written as DNA, the CDR3 is TGTGCCAACGGAGGTCTGCCTATGAACACTGAAGCTTTCTTT. It codes for CANGGLPMNTEAFF.

This clonotype has more than one count but fewer than ten. V and J are TRBV6-5 and TRBJ2-7, with 10 bases that match TRBD1. The CDR3 consists of 15 residues. Germline CDR1 reads MNHEY; CDR2 reads SVGAGI. J lost 1 base, V lost 8 bases, and 8 bases had no gene match. The CDR3 loop reads CASCSGTGASYEQYV. CDR3 nucleotides: TGTGCCAGCTGCTCGGGGACAGGGGCTTCCTACGAGCAGTACGTC.

The CDR3 loop reads CASSLSTGVMNTEAFF. The CDR3 DNA reads TGCGCCAGCAGCTTATCGACAGGGGTCATGAACACTGAAGCTTTCTTT. This chain uses TRBV5-1 with TRBJ1-1; 8 bases line up with TRBD1. This CDR3 region has 16 residues. V lost 2 bases and J lost 0; bases outside the gene matches: 6. Germline CDR1 reads SGHRS; CDR2 reads YFSETQ.

As regards this clonotype: The final CDR3 position lacks the conserved phenylalanine or tryptophan, pointing to a likely read error. The V gene is TRBV6-1, the J gene TRBJ2-2; D unresolved. This CDR3 is 14 amino acids long. Germline lookup yields CDR1 MNHNS and CDR2 SASEGT. V was cut by 2 bases and J by 6 bases, with 10 bases left in between. CDR3 in DNA: TGTGCCAGCAGTGAATATGTGGGCTCCGGGGAGCTGTTTCTT. Translation: CASSEYVGSGELFL.

The gene calls are TRBV6-2 or TRBV6-3 and TRBJ2-4; TRBD1 agrees at 7 bases. Per the germline V gene, CDR1 is MNHEY and CDR2 is SVGEGT. The ends lost 0 bases at V and 0 bases at J; junction bases unmatched: 8. This CDR3 comprises 18 residues. The CDR3 protein is CASSYSGTERRAKNIQYF. As DNA, the CDR3 is TGTGCCAGCAGTTACTCCGGGACAGAGCGAAGAGCCAAAAACATTCAGTACTTC.

This clonotype was detected a few times. This chain uses TRBV15 with TRBJ2-1; no clear D gene. Trimming cost V 0 bases and J 4 bases, with 7 bases left between them. From germline, CDR1 is LNHNV and CDR2 YYDKDF (reference sequence). The CDR3 spans 14 residues. DNA of the CDR3: TGTGCCACCAGCAGAGATAGAGAATACAATGAGCAGTTCTTC. Protein sequence: CATSRDREYNEQFF.

This sequence joins TRBV4-1 and TRBJ1-1; a possible D gene is TRBD1 (6 bases). V was pared by 4 bases and J by 4 bases, with 13 bases between. In germline, CDR1 is MGHRA, CDR2 YSYEKL. This CDR3 is 14 amino acids long. The CDR3: CASSLYREVTEAFF. CDR3 in DNA: TGCGCCAGCAGCCTATACAGGGAAGTCACTGAAGCTTTCTTT.

This clonotype showed up just once. The chain has TRBV6-6 and TRBJ1-3; D not resolved. Trimming cost V 1 base and J 2 bases, with 12 bases left between them. CDR1 MNHNY and CDR2 SVGAGI come from the germline V gene (reference sequence). This CDR3 is 16 amino acids long. In DNA form, the CDR3 reads TGTGCCAGCAGTTACTATGGGATCTCGCCTGGAAACACCATATATTTT. This codes for CASSYYGISPGNTIYF.